The count of the clone carrying this T cell receptor (beta chain) is one. Its target is unknown. The sample belongs to a study of cytomegalovirus exposure and HLA in healthy donors. Study findings and constraints: Among the CMV-associated chains, a few were confirmed in vitro as specific for CMV antigens. The dataset shows that most TCR sequences were rare, while some public TCRs occurred in many donors. Investigators reported 164 TCR beta chains as tied to cytomegalovirus. It was reported that the classifier diagnosed cytomegalovirus status with high specificity and sensitivity in both the original and validation cohorts.

Germline V CDR1 and CDR2: LNHNV, YYDKDF (reference sequence). V was clipped by 4 bases and J by 2 bases, with 10 bases between them. This CDR3 is 14 amino acids long. In the PCR, 60 Vbeta and 13 Jbeta primers were used. TCRdb's copy holds only in-frame clones and misses some; the assay was immunoSEQ multiplex PCR. Of 150,000 to 190,000 clones in the sample, around 72% are singletons; the top ten hold about 1.3%. The sequencing sample was made of PBMCs. The rearrangement joins TRBV15 to TRBJ2-3, with a possible D match to TRBD2 (5 bases). The sequence derives from a young man in good health and CMV-seronegative. The CDR3 nucleotides are TGTGCCACCAGCACTAGCCCGATCACAGATACGCAGTATTTT. Its translation: CATSTSPITDTQYF.